This TCR beta chain was sequenced during a study of CD8+ T cells in alopecia areata. cDNA reverse transcribed from extracted RNA served as the sequencing template. Method: immunoSEQ multiplex PCR; TCRdb's copy keeps in-frame clones and lacks some. This sample has about 250,000 clones, with 45% to 70% found just once. Treatment denoted: oral pan-JAK inhibitor, 5-10 mg twice daily. This sample comprised CD4+ T cells sorted from blood, obtained around week 54, from a patient treated with tofacitinib. The sequence came from a human donor with alopecia areata.

CDR3 nucleotide sequence: TGTGCCAGCAGCGTAGGGACTAGCAGTGAGACCCAGTACTTC. Its translation: CASSVGTSSETQYF. The rearrangement links TRBV9 to TRBJ2-5; 8 bases map to TRBD2. CDR1 and CDR2 from the germline V gene are SGDLS and YYNGEE. This CDR3 comprises 14 residues. The trim removed 0 bases at V and 5 bases at J, leaving 3 bases unmatched.